The present entry profiles one T cell receptor (beta chain) with its context. Antigen: not known. The source of the sample is a study of CD8+CD57+ T cells in acquired aplastic anemia. Whole-study context: The DNA of sorted CD4+ and CD8+ cells averaged 3.2 ug.

The CDR3 has 15 amino acids. Germline CDR1 reads SEHNR; CDR2 reads FQNEAQ (reference sequence). V gave up 4 bases and J gave up 0 bases, with 9 bases separating them. Using genomic DNA as the template, TCR beta VDJ and CDR3 profiling was carried out. Each CDR3 protein gets one entry after TCRdb re-called the reads with MiXCR. Here the sample spans more than 150,000 distinct CDR3 sequences, roughly half being singletons. Flow cytometry had shown expanded CD8+CD57+ cells in the patients chosen for sequencing. Acquired aplastic anemia of severe grade affected all patients. The study's findings and limits: With respect to CD8+ Simpson's diversity, patients and controls did not differ significantly. A set of 25 to 35 CD8+ CDR3 sequences was shared between patients and controls, and these sequences appeared highly expressed in patients.

The V call is TRBV7-9, the J call TRBJ2-2; D perhaps matches TRBD1 (6 bases). The sequencing input was sorted CD4+, CD8+, or CD8+CD57+ T cells (not recorded which) from PBMCs. This receptor was obtained from a human donor with aplastic anemia. In nucleotides, the CDR3 is TGTGCCAGCAGCTACGGGACACCGAACACCGGGGAGCTGTTTTTT. Its translation: CASSYGTPNTGELFF.